This entry lists 22 T cell receptor beta chains sequenced from one sample in a study of cytomegalovirus exposure and HLA in healthy donors. The PCR used 60 Vbeta and 13 Jbeta primers. Clones were read by immunoSEQ multiplex PCR, and TCRdb kept only the in-frame ones, dropping some. The data contain about 180,000 clones, around 79% of them singletons. Material for sequencing was PBMCs. The receptor source for this set is a woman between 35 and 50 years old in good health and CMV-seronegative.

V is TRBV19 and J is TRBJ1-5, with D possibly matching TRBD1 (5 bases). Germline CDR1 LNHDA, CDR2 SQIVND (reference sequence). V was clipped by 8 bases and J by 2 bases, with 19 bases between them. The CDR3 sequence is 16 residues long. The CDR3 loop is CASQLFGGQGNQPQHF. As DNA, the CDR3 is TGTGCCAGTCAGCTGTTCGGGGGTCAGGGCAATCAGCCCCAGCATTTT.

This clone was counted only a few times. V and J are TRBV11-2 and TRBJ1-3; D may be TRBD1 (6 bases). Trimming stripped 5 bases from V and 8 bases from J, with 16 bases between. The CDR3 is made up of 14 amino acids. The germline V gene encodes CDR1 SGHAT and CDR2 FQNNGV. In DNA form, the CDR3 reads TGTGCCAGCAGCGGTATTGCACAGGGTCACACCATATATTTT. It encodes CASSGIAQGHTIYF.

The V and J genes are TRBV11-2 and TRBJ1-2, with a tentative D call TRBD1 (5 bases). V was pared by 6 bases and J by 8 bases, with 16 bases between. Germline V lookup: CDR1 SGHAT, CDR2 FQNNGV. The CDR3 extends over 13 amino acids. CDR3 amino acids: CASSPIDRYGYTF. The DNA for the CDR3 is TGTGCCAGCAGTCCGATCGACAGATACGGCTACACCTTC.

The CDR3 here is CAWSVRDRGYEGQFF. The CDR3, as DNA: TGTGCCTGGAGTGTAAGGGACAGGGGCTATGAAGGGCAGTTCTTC. The V gene is TRBV30, the J gene TRBJ2-1; the match to TRBD1 covers 10 bases. Germline loops: CDR1 GTSNPN, CDR2 SVGIG (reference sequence). The CDR3 runs to 15 residues. Trimming removed 0 bases from V and 12 bases from J; junction bases left unmatched: 11. Combining the CDR3 with reference TRBV30 and TRBJ2-1 gives the whole variable domain SQTIHQWPATLVQPVGSPLSLECTVEGTSNPNLYWYRQAAGRGLQLLFYSVGIGQISSEVPQNLSASRPQDRQFILSSKKLLLSDSGFYLCAWSVRDRGYEGQFFGPGTRLTVL.

This chain joins TRBV7-9 and TRBJ2-7, with TRBD2 matching over 7 bases. Unmatched junction bases numbered 21, after V lost 5 bases and J lost 5 bases. This CDR3 has 18 amino acids. Per the germline V gene, CDR1 is SEHNR and CDR2 is FQNEAQ (reference sequence). DNA of the CDR3: TGTGCCAGCAGCCAAGGGCCCGGGCTAGCGGCCCAAAAAGACGAGCAGTACTTC. Protein sequence: CASSQGPGLAAQKDEQYF.

The chain couples TRBV27 to TRBJ2-1; maybe TRBD1 (5 bases). The ends were cut back, 7 bases at V and 6 bases at J, with 16 bases in the middle. The CDR3 spans 14 residues. Germline V gives CDR1 MNHEY, CDR2 SMNVEV (reference sequence). DNA for the CDR3: TGTGCCAGCACTAACGCGCCAGGGCTCAATGAGCAGTTCTTC. This translates into CASTNAPGLNEQFF.

The chain couples TRBV19 to TRBJ1-3; maybe TRBD1 (6 bases). The CDR3 loop spans 14 amino acids. CDR1 is LNHDA, CDR2 SQIVND, per germline (reference sequence). V lost 4 bases and J lost 8, with 15 bases in between. The CDR3 loop is CASSKGQGGDTIYF. The CDR3 region has the DNA TGTGCCAGTAGTAAGGGACAAGGGGGTGACACCATATATTTT.

The chain is built from TRBV5-6 and TRBJ1-2; 9 bases fit TRBD1. The germline V gene encodes CDR1 SGHDT and CDR2 YYEEEE. Trimming at V came to 3 bases and at J to 3 bases, leaving 6 bases not matched to a gene. The CDR3 runs 15 residues. CDR3 in DNA: TGTGCCAGCAGCTGGATGACAGGGGGGGACTATGGCTACACCTTC. Its translation: CASSWMTGGDYGYTF. Together with reference TRBV5-6 and TRBJ1-2, the CDR3 gives the full variable domain: DAGVTQSPTHLIKTRGQQVTLRCSPKSGHDTVSWYQQALGQGPQFIFQYYEEEERQRGNFPDRFSGHQFPNYSSELNVNALLLGDSALYLCASSWMTGGDYGYTFGSGTRLTVV.

Worth noting for this clone: At one end the junction does not follow the germline gene, possibly because of a read error. The V call is TRBV7-7, the J call TRBJ2-7; 7 positions agree with TRBD1. The length of the CDR3 is 20 residues. CDR1 and CDR2 (germline): SSHAT, FNYEAQ (reference sequence). CDR3 residues: CASSSLDGDSAGPRSYEQYF. CDR3 coding DNA: TGTGCTAGCAGCTCTCTCGATGGGGACAGTGCAGGGCCCCGCTCCTACGAGCAGTACTTC.

CDR3 coding DNA: TGTGCCAGCAGGCCCGGCTCCCAGGGGTCCACTGAAGCTTTCTTT. Translated, it gives CASRPGSQGSTEAFF. The chain has TRBV11-3 and TRBJ1-1, with TRBD1 as a possible D gene (6 bases). Trimming shortened V by 6 bases and J by 4 bases, and 18 bases separated the two germline ends. Germline CDR1 reads SGHNT; CDR2 reads YENEEA. This CDR3 is built from 15 residues. Full variable domain (missing parts from reference TRBV11-3 and TRBJ1-1): EAGVVQSPRYKIIEKKQPVAFWCNPISGHNTLYWYLQNLGQGPELLIRYENEEAVDDSQLPKDRFSAERLKGVDSTLKIQPAELGDSAVYLCASRPGSQGSTEAFFGQGTRLTVV.

The chain couples TRBV6-5 to TRBJ1-2, with 9 positions matching TRBD1. The CDR3 spans 12 residues. Trimming at V came to 6 bases and at J to 8 bases, leaving 4 bases not matched to a gene. Germline V lookup: CDR1 MNHEY, CDR2 SVGAGI. CDR3 in amino acids: CASRNRGRGYTF. CDR3 nucleotide sequence: TGTGCCAGCAGGAACAGGGGGCGCGGCTACACCTTC.

The V and J genes are TRBV7-2 and TRBJ1-5; D not certain. V gave up 2 bases and J gave up 5 bases, with 10 bases separating them. Germline V CDR1 and CDR2: SGHTA, FQGNSA. CDR3 length equals 14 residues. This chain's CDR3 is CASSLRGLDQPQHF. CDR3 nucleotides: TGTGCCAGCAGCTTACGAGGGTTAGATCAGCCCCAGCATTTT.

The chain employs TRBV6-4 and TRBJ2-2; 7 bases are a match to TRBD2. CDR3 length: 16 amino acids. Germline CDR1 reads MRHNA; CDR2 reads SNTAGT. J lost 2 bases, V lost 6 bases, and 9 bases had no gene match. The CDR3 DNA sequence: TGTGCCAGCAGAAAAACAGCGGGGACTAACACCGGGGAGCTGTTTTTT. Amino acid sequence: CASRKTAGTNTGELFF.

The chain has TRBV5-6 and TRBJ2-7; tentative D call: TRBD1 (5 bases). Germline assignment: CDR1 SGHDT and CDR2 YYEEEE. The CDR3 has 16 amino acids. The V end was cut by 2 bases, the J end by 3 bases, with 18 bases between. CDR3 nucleotides: TGTGCCAGCAGCTTAGTTGACTGGGGCAGCCTCTACGAGCAGTACTTC. It yields the protein CASSLVDWGSLYEQYF.

This chain joins TRBV29-1 and TRBJ2-7; 11 nucleotides match TRBD1. The CDR3 consists of 13 residues. Germline V gene lookup returns CDR1 SQVTM and CDR2 ANQGSEA. V was clipped by 5 bases and J by 3 bases; unmatched bases: 3. The CDR3 loop reads CSVKDRGLYEQYF. CDR3 nucleotides: TGCAGCGTTAAGGACAGGGGGCTCTACGAGCAGTACTTC.

This clone appeared a few times. The CDR3, as DNA: TGCAGCGAGGAGCCGGCATACGAGCAGTACTTC. Translating gives CSEEPAYEQYF. The genes are TRBV29-1 and TRBJ2-7; no clear D. There are 11 residues in the CDR3. V shed 7 bases and J shed 4 bases, with 11 bases lying between them. Per the germline V gene, CDR1 is SQVTM and CDR2 is ANQGSEA.

The rearrangement joins TRBV15 to TRBJ2-3; 9 nucleotides line up with TRBD2. V shed 7 bases and J 2 bases; nucleotides not matched to a gene: 7. The CDR3 spans 15 residues. In germline, CDR1 is LNHNV, CDR2 YYDKDF (reference sequence). In nucleotides, the CDR3 is TGTGCCACCACGCTCTTAGCGGGAGTCACAGATACGCAGTATTTT. Translation: CATTLLAGVTDTQYF.

The gene calls are TRBV28 and TRBJ2-2, with 7 bases lining up with TRBD2. Germline CDR1 reads MDHEN; CDR2 reads SYDVKM. The V and J ends lost 11 bases and 4 bases, in that order; junction bases with no gene match: 7. The CDR3 runs 13 residues. Here the CDR3 DNA reads TGTGCCGCTGGGGGAGGGAGCACCGGGGAGCTGTTTTTT. Amino acid sequence: CAAGGGSTGELFF.

The rearrangement links TRBV11-3 to TRBJ1-3, with D unclear. Germline V gene lookup returns CDR1 SGHNT and CDR2 YENEEA. Trimming cost V 5 bases and J 4 bases, with 12 bases left between them. The CDR3 loop spans 14 amino acids. The CDR3 reads CASSQSPGGNTIYF. The CDR3, as DNA: TGTGCCAGCAGCCAGAGTCCGGGAGGAAACACCATATATTTT.

The gene calls are TRBV28 and TRBJ2-3; TRBD1 might be the D (5 bases). V gave up 6 bases and J gave up 0 bases, with 13 bases separating them. The V gene's germline CDR1 is MDHEN and CDR2 SYDVKM. The CDR3 length is 15 residues. The CDR3 loop reads CASSKGQRSTDTQYF. In DNA form, the CDR3 reads TGTGCCAGCAGCAAGGGGCAACGTAGCACAGATACGCAGTATTTT. The full variable domain, with the rest looked up from reference TRBV28 and TRBJ2-3, is DVKVTQSSRYLVKRTGEKVFLECVQDMDHENMFWYRQDPGLGLRLIYFSYDVKMKEKGDIPEGYSVSREKKERFSLILESASTNQTSMYLCASSKGQRSTDTQYFGPGTRLTVL.

This rearrangement joins TRBV5-4 to TRBJ2-5; 7 bases line up with TRBD2. The junction had 9 bases not matched to a gene; V was cut back by 3 bases and J by 4 bases. Germline lookup yields CDR1 SGHNT and CDR2 YYREEE (reference sequence). The CDR3 spans 15 residues. The CDR3: CASSYIGGGTETQYF. DNA of the CDR3: TGTGCCAGCAGCTACATTGGCGGGGGAACAGAGACCCAGTACTTC.

The rearrangement joins TRBV9 to TRBJ2-3; 10 bases are a match to TRBD2. Germline V lookup: CDR1 SGDLS, CDR2 YYNGEE. The CDR3 is 16 amino acids. The V segment lost 1 base and the J segment 4 bases; nucleotides outside the gene matches: 6. CDR3 residues: CASSVFQREGSDTQYF. CDR3 coding DNA: TGTGCCAGCAGCGTATTTCAGCGGGAGGGCTCAGATACGCAGTATTTT.